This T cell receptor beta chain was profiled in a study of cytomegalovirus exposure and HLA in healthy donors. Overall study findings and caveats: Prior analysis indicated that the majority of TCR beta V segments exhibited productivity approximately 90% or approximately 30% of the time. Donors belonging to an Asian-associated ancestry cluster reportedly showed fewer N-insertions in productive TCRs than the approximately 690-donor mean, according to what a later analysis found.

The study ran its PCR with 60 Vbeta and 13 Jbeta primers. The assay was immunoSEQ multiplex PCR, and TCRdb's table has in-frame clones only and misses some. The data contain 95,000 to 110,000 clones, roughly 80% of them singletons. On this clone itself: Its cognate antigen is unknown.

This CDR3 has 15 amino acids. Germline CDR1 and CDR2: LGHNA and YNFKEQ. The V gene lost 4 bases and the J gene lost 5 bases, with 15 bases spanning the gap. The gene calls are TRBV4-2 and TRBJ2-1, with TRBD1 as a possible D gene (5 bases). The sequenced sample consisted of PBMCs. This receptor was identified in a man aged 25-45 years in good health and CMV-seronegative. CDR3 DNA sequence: TGTGCCAGCAGCCTAGGGGCTCAAACGAACAATGAGCAGTTCTTC. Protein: CASSLGAQTNNEQFF.